One sample yielded the 15 T cell receptor beta chains listed below, sequenced in a study of T cell changes during pregnancy in multiple sclerosis. TCRdb's table, derived via immunoSEQ multiplex PCR, lists solely in-frame clones and lacks some. The sample shows approximately 40,000 clones, approximately 91% of them seen only once. Specimen: CD8+ T cells from peripheral blood mononuclear cells, collected after pregnancy. The origin of the receptors is a female donor with multiple sclerosis, enrolled in a pregnancy study.

V usage is TRBV23-1 and J usage is TRBJ2-5; 7 positions match TRBD2. TRBV23-1 is marked as an open reading frame, function uncertain. The CDR3 loop spans 15 amino acids. The ends lost 2 bases at V and 4 bases at J; junction bases unmatched: 7. The CDR3 region is CASSQMVIAGETQYF. CDR3 sequence (DNA): TGCGCCAGCAGTCAAATGGTAATAGCGGGAGAGACCCAGTACTTC.

The chain uses TRBV7-8 and TRBJ1-5; TRBD1 aligns across 11 bases. The V and J ends lost 5 bases and 6 bases, in that order; junction bases with no gene match: 6. This CDR3 contains 15 residues. In germline, CDR1 is SGHVS, CDR2 FQNEAQ. The CDR3 sequence: CASSNRDRGSQPQHF. The CDR3 region has the DNA TGTGCCAGCAGCAACCGGGACAGGGGGAGTCAGCCCCAGCATTTT.

The chain employs TRBV7-9 and TRBJ2-7; 8 bases are shared with TRBD1. V lost 3 bases to trimming and J lost 9 bases; unmatched junction nucleotides: 13. Germline values: CDR1 SEHNR, CDR2 FQNEAQ (reference sequence). CDR3 size: 15 residues. The CDR3 DNA is TGTGCCAGCAGCTTCTCGGACAGGGCTATCGAGGGGCAGTACTTC. Translation: CASSFSDRAIEGQYF. Looking up the rest from reference TRBV7-9 and TRBJ2-7 gives the full variable domain: DTGVSQNPRHKITKRGQNVTFRCDPISEHNRLYWYRQTLGQGPEFLTYFQNEAQLEKSRLLSDRFSAERPKGSFSTLEIQRTEQGDSAMYLCASSFSDRAIEGQYFGPGTRLTVT.

The gene calls are TRBV7-2 and TRBJ2-7, with 7 bases fitting TRBD2. Germline CDR1 SGHTA, CDR2 FQGNSA. The CDR3 extends over 17 amino acids. V lost 4 bases and J lost 4; bases outside the gene matches: 16. CDR3 sequence reads: CASSSPDTGGHLYEQYF. The CDR3 nucleotides are TGTGCCAGCAGCTCCCCGGATACGGGAGGCCACCTTTACGAGCAGTACTTC.

The chain joins TRBV9 to TRBJ2-7; 8 bases are shared with TRBD1. This CDR3 region has 14 residues. Germline V gene lookup returns CDR1 SGDLS and CDR2 YYNGEE. Trimming removed 4 bases from V and 0 bases from J; junction bases left unmatched: 3. The CDR3 sequence is CASSPQGASYEQYF. CDR3 in DNA: TGTGCCAGCAGCCCCCAGGGGGCCTCCTACGAGCAGTACTTC.

This chain joins TRBV27 and TRBJ2-1; 9 nucleotides match TRBD1. V lost 10 bases to trimming and J lost 6 bases; unmatched junction nucleotides: 4. CDR1 MNHEY and CDR2 SMNVEV come from the germline V gene (reference sequence). This CDR3 contains 12 residues. The CDR3 DNA reads TGTGCCACGAAACAGGGGGCCAATGAGCAGTTCTTC. As protein: CATKQGANEQFF.

V is TRBV9 and J is TRBJ2-7; 9 bases map to TRBD1. Germline V gene sequence: CDR1 SGDLS, CDR2 YYNGEE. The length of the CDR3 is 16 residues. V lost 0 bases and J lost 2; bases outside the gene matches: 6. The CDR3: CASSVGGTGLAYEQYF. The CDR3 bases are TGTGCCAGCAGCGTAGGTGGGACAGGGCTCGCCTACGAGCAGTACTTC.

The chain is built from TRBV13 and TRBJ1-6; no clear D. Between the trimmed V and J ends, which lost 2 bases and 7 bases, there was a span of 18 bases. CDR1 PRHDT and CDR2 FYEKMQ come from the germline V gene (reference sequence). This CDR3 is built from 17 residues. CDR3 DNA sequence: TGTGCCAGCAGCTTATTTTGGAGGGCAGGCGAAAATTCACCCCTCCACTTT. It is translated as CASSLFWRAGENSPLHF.

The chain links TRBV5-1 to TRBJ2-3; TRBD2 is a possible D gene (10 bases). V was trimmed by 5 bases and J by 6 bases, leaving 31 bases between them. The CDR3 loop spans 19 amino acids. CDR1 and CDR2 (germline): SGHRS, YFSETQ. The CDR3 DNA reads as TGCGCCAGCAGACCCCGGGACAGGGCTACTAGCGGGGCGTGGGATACGCAGTATTTT. This codes for CASRPRDRATSGAWDTQYF.

The chain couples TRBV6-1 to TRBJ1-2; D gene ambiguous. The CDR3 runs to 13 residues. The V gene's germline CDR1 is MNHNS and CDR2 SASEGT. V shed 4 bases and J shed 0 bases, with 6 bases lying between them. The DNA for the CDR3 is TGTGCCAGCAGTGTCACAACTAACTATGGCTACACCTTC. Translated: CASSVTTNYGYTF.

The chain has TRBV7-8 and TRBJ2-5; 7 nucleotides match TRBD1. This CDR3 is built from 16 residues. Trimming took 5 bases from V and 1 from J; bases not matched to a gene: 10. Germline V CDR1 and CDR2: SGHVS, FQNEAQ. The CDR3 coding sequence is TGTGCCAGCAGCCCGATGGGACAGCTTTTCCAAGAGACCCAGTACTTC. Translating gives CASSPMGQLFQETQYF.

The rearrangement joins TRBV9 to TRBJ2-3; perhaps TRBD2 as D (5 bases). Between the trimmed V and J ends, which lost 8 bases and 3 bases, there was a span of 19 bases. Per the germline V gene, CDR1 is SGDLS and CDR2 is YYNGEE. CDR3 length: 15 amino acids. The CDR3 DNA follows: TGTGCCAGTTCCCGTGGGCTAGCCGGGACAGATACGCAGTATTTT. Translating it yields CASSRGLAGTDTQYF.

This chain connects TRBV12-5 to TRBJ2-1; 7 bases are a match to TRBD2. This CDR3 contains 16 residues. CDR1 and CDR2 (germline): LGHNT, FRNRAP. V lost 0 bases to trimming and J lost 1 base; unmatched junction nucleotides: 3. CDR3 in DNA: TGTGCTAGTGGTTTGGTACTAGCGTCGTCCTACAATGAGCAGTTCTTC. Translating it yields CASGLVLASSYNEQFF.

There are a few counts of this clone. The rearrangement joins TRBV4-1 to TRBJ1-2, with TRBD1 identical over 11 bases. Germline loops: CDR1 MGHRA, CDR2 YSYEKL. After removal of 4 bases from V and 6 bases from J, the junction contained 7 bases not matched to a gene. The CDR3 totals 15 residues. CDR3: CASSLRDRGRDGYTF. As DNA, the CDR3 is TGCGCCAGCAGCCTACGGGACAGGGGGAGGGATGGCTACACCTTC.

The chain links TRBV2 to TRBJ2-7; D uncertain. The length of the CDR3 is 14 residues. Germline V lookup: CDR1 SNHLY, CDR2 FYNNEI. Between the trimmed V and J ends, which lost 4 bases and 0 bases, there was a span of 10 bases. In DNA form, the CDR3 reads TGTGCCAGCAGTGTTGGCCGGAGCTCCTACGAGCAGTACTTC. Amino acids: CASSVGRSSYEQYF. Together with reference TRBV2 and TRBJ2-7, the CDR3 gives the full variable domain: EPEVTQTPSHQVTQMGQEVILRCVPISNHLYFYWYRQILGQKVEFLVSFYNNEISEKSEIFDDQFSVERPDGSNFTLKIRSTKLEDSAMYFCASSVGRSSYEQYFGPGTRLTVT.